A selection of T cell receptor beta chains follows, all from one sample in a study of T cells after yellow fever vaccination. TCRdb passed the 5' RACE reads through MiXCR, listing each CDR3 protein once. This sample yields 25,000 to 35,000 distinct CDR3 sequences, of which approximately 6.5% are seen a single time; just under 25% belongs to the top ten. The input for sequencing was PBMCs, either bulk or a sorted T-cell subset (CD4+, CD8+, memory, or dextramer-sorted; not recorded which), taken on the day of the yellow fever booster vaccination. All receptors derive from a man younger than 45 who received the YFV17D yellow fever vaccine. CDR3s include the opening cysteine and the closing phenylalanine or tryptophan. D genes are given only for firm matches. Some rows mark clone size as missing; the rest say once, few, many or name a class of expanded clone.

TRBD2	.	TRBV19	14	TRBJ2-1	TGTGCCAGTAGTCCGGGACTAGCGGTTCCCGAGCAGTTCTTC	CASSPGLAVPEQFF
.	many	TRBV6-1	13	TRBJ1-2	TGTGCCAGCAGCCAGGGGCTTATCGCTGGCTACACCTTC	CASSQGLIAGYTF
.	many	TRBV11-2	15	TRBJ2-7	TGTGCCAGCAGCTTAGAACAGGTCCCCTCCTACGAGCAGTACTTC	CASSLEQVPSYEQYF
.	many	TRBV4-3	16	TRBJ1-3	TGCGCCAGCAGCCAAGAGCCAGAGGGGACGGGAAACACCATATATTTT	CASSQEPEGTGNTIYF
.	many	TRBV28	14	TRBJ2-1	TGTGCCAGCTCCCCCCGGTTCTCCTACAATGAGCAGTTCTTC	CASSPRFSYNEQFF
TRBD1	many	TRBV29-1	16	TRBJ1-2	TGCAGCGTCCGTGGGGCCGGACAGGAGACTAACTATGGCTACACCTTC	CSVRGAGQETNYGYTF
TRBD1	many	TRBV30	16	TRBJ2-5	TGTGCCTGGAGTTGGTGGGGACAGGGGTTCTTAGAGACCCAGTACTTC	CAWSWWGQGFLETQYF
.	many	TRBV12-3/TRBV12-4	13	TRBJ2-4	TGTGCCAGCAGTTTGTATTCCAAAAACATTCAGTACTTC	CASSLYSKNIQYF
.	many	TRBV7-9	14	TRBJ1-4	TGTGCCAGCAGCTTCGGGTCCTCCGGTGAAAAACTGTTTTTT	CASSFGSSGEKLFF
.	many	TRBV12-3/TRBV12-4	13	TRBJ1-2	TGTGCCAGCAGTTTACAAACCGGCTATGGCTACACCTTC	CASSLQTGYGYTF
.	many	TRBV15	12	TRBJ2-2	TGTGCCACCGCGAGGTACGCCGGGGAGCTGTTTTTT	CATARYAGELFF
.	many	TRBV6-6	10	TRBJ2-7	TGTGCCAGCGGTTCCTACGAGCAGTACTTC	CASGSYEQYF
.	many	TRBV29-1	13	TRBJ2-3	TGCAGCGTTGAGAGTCGGGGCACAGATACGCAGTATTTT	CSVESRGTDTQYF
TRBD1	.	TRBV6-1	15	TRBJ2-7	TGTGCCAGCAGTGCCGGGACAGGGCAAACCTACGAGCAGTACTTC	CASSAGTGQTYEQYF
TRBD1	few	TRBV28	13	TRBJ1-1	TGTGCCAGCAGCCGACAGGGAGACACTGAAGCTTTCTTT	CASSRQGDTEAFF
TRBD2	.	TRBV20-1	15	TRBJ2-7	TGCAGTGCTAGAGAATGGACTAGGAGCTCCTACGAGCAGTACTTC	CSAREWTRSSYEQYF
.	many	TRBV12-3/TRBV12-4	13	TRBJ2-7	TGTGCCAGCAGCCTGAGCTGGAACTACGAGCAGTACTTC	CASSLSWNYEQYF
TRBD2	many	TRBV20-1	16	TRBJ2-3	TGCAGTGCTAGAGGGGGAGCGGGAGGTTCGACAGATACGCAGTATTTT	CSARGGAGGSTDTQYF
.	few	TRBV20-1	15	TRBJ2-3	TGCAGTGCTAGAGATTCGGGTAGCGGAAGAGATACGCAGTATTTT	CSARDSGSGRDTQYF
TRBD2	many	TRBV7-9	15	TRBJ2-3	TGTGCCACCAGCCCAGGGACTAGCGGGAGAGGGACGCAGTATTTT	CATSPGTSGRGTQYF
.	.	TRBV20-1	13	TRBJ2-3	TGCAGTGCTAGAGACTCTAGCCCAGATACGCAGTATTTT	CSARDSSPDTQYF
.	many	TRBV29-1	12	TRBJ1-2	TGCAGCGTTGAAGATTTGCTCGATGGCTACACCTTC	CSVEDLLDGYTF
.	many	TRBV5-1	16	TRBJ2-1	TGCGCCAGCAGCTTAAAGCAACCTAGCTCCTACAATGAGCAGTTCTTC	CASSLKQPSSYNEQFF
.	medium-sized	TRBV7-2	15	TRBJ2-7	TGTGCCAGCAGCTTAGGCCAAGACAGATCCTACGAGCAGTACTTC	CASSLGQDRSYEQYF
TRBD2	many	TRBV20-1	14	TRBJ2-1	TGCAGTGCTAGTGTTCCTAGCGGGGACAATGAGCAGTTCTTC	CSASVPSGDNEQFF
TRBD2	.	TRBV20-1	15	TRBJ2-5	TGCAGTGCTACCCGACTAGCGGGAAACCAAGAGACCCAGTACTTC	CSATRLAGNQETQYF
.	.	TRBV15	13	TRBJ2-3	TGTGCCACCAGCAGCCGGAGGGCGGATACGCAGTATTTT	CATSSRRADTQYF
.	few	TRBV10-3	13	TRBJ2-7	TGTGCCATCAGGACCTTCAGCTCCTACGAGCAGTACTTC	CAIRTFSSYEQYF
TRBD1	many	TRBV12-3/TRBV12-4	15	TRBJ2-7	TGTGCCAGCAGTTTAGCGGGACAGCCCCTCTACGAGCAGTACTTC	CASSLAGQPLYEQYF
.	medium-sized	TRBV27	11	TRBJ2-1	TGTGCCAGCAGTTTTGCCCGATTGCAGTTCTTC	CASSFARLQFF
TRBD2	few	TRBV19	15	TRBJ2-2	TGTGCCAGTAGTAGCCGACTAGCGGTCACCGGGGAGCTGTTTTTT	CASSSRLAVTGELFF
.	.	TRBV7-9	13	TRBJ2-5	TGTGCCAGCAGCTTAGCAGGGGCAGAGACCCAGTACTTC	CASSLAGAETQYF
.	few	TRBV28	12	TRBJ2-3	TGTGCCAGCAGGGGATCGATGGATACGCAGTATTTT	CASRGSMDTQYF
.	few	TRBV7-2	15	TRBJ1-5	TGTGCCAGCAGCTTAGAAAAGAACGGGTATCAGCCCCAGCATTTT	CASSLEKNGYQPQHF
.	many	TRBV10-3	17	TRBJ2-7	TGTGCCATCAGTGAGTTCCTAGCGCGGAAGACCTCCTACGAGCAGTACTTC	CAISEFLARKTSYEQYF
.	many	TRBV10-3	15	TRBJ2-7	TGTGCCATCAGTGACCCCACGGACAGAGCTTACGAGCAGTACTTC	CAISDPTDRAYEQYF
.	.	TRBV28	15	TRBJ1-5	TGTGCCAGCAGTTTTCGCGGTTCAGGGATACAGCCCCAGCATTTT	CASSFRGSGIQPQHF
.	many	TRBV3-1	13	TRBJ1-5	TGTGCCAGCAGCAGGAATAGCAATCAGCCCCAGCATTTT	CASSRNSNQPQHF
.	many	TRBV5-1	16	TRBJ2-5	TGCGCCAGCAGGGATACGACCACAGGAGTTCAAGAGACCCAGTACTTC	CASRDTTTGVQETQYF
TRBD1	many	TRBV10-3	15	TRBJ1-5	TGTGCCATCAGTGATCGGACAGGGGGCGGACAGCCCCAGCATTTT	CAISDRTGGGQPQHF